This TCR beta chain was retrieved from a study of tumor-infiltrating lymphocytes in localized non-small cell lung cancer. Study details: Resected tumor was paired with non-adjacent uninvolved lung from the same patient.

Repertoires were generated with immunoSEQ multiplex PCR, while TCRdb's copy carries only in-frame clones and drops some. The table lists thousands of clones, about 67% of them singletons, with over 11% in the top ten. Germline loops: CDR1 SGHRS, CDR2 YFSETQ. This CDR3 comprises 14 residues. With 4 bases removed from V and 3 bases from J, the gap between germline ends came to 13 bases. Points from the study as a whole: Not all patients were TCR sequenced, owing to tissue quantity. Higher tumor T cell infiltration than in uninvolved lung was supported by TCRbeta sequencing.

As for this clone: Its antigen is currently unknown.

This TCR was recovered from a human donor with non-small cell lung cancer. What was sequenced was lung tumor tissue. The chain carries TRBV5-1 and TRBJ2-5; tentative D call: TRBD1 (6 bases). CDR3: CASSRWTDKETQYF. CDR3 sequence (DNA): TGCGCCAGCAGCCGTTGGACAGATAAAGAGACCCAGTACTTC.